Below are 32 T cell receptor beta chains sequenced from a single sample in a study of cytomegalovirus exposure and HLA in healthy donors. Primers for the PCR totalled 60 Vbeta and 13 Jbeta. Sequencing used immunoSEQ multiplex PCR; TCRdb keeps in-frame clones, though not all of them. Of around 180,000 clones listed, around 79% are singletons. Sequencing input: PBMCs. Receptor source: a woman aged 45-65 years in good health and CMV-seronegative.

The rearrangement joins TRBV5-4 to TRBJ1-4, with D perhaps matching TRBD1 (5 bases). The germline V gene encodes CDR1 SGHNT and CDR2 YYREEE (reference sequence). Trimming removed 4 bases from V and 7 bases from J, with 17 bases in between. The CDR3 spans 15 residues. As DNA, the CDR3 is TGTGCCAGCAGCCTAGCGGGGGTGAAAGGTGAAAAACTGTTTTTT. Translating gives CASSLAGVKGEKLFF. The complete variable domain, with remaining parts taken from reference TRBV5-4 and TRBJ1-4, reads ETGVTQSPTHLIKTRGQQVTLRCSSQSGHNTVSWYQQALGQGPQFIFQYYREEENGRGNFPPRFSGLQFPNYSSELNVNALELDDSALYLCASSLAGVKGEKLFFGSGTQLSVL.

This clone has just one count. The V and J genes are TRBV7-9 and TRBJ1-1; D is ambiguous. Looked up from germline, CDR1 is SEHNR and CDR2 is FQNEAQ (reference sequence). The V and J ends lost 1 base and 7 bases respectively, with 7 bases between them. The CDR3 runs to 12 residues. The CDR3 region has the DNA TGTGCCAGCAGCTTAGGTCAAAATGAAGCTTTCTTT. This translates into CASSLGQNEAFF.

DNA of the CDR3: TGCAGTGCCAAACCGGGTACGCAGTATTTT. Translation gives CSAKPGTQYF. V gene TRBV20-1 combines with J gene TRBJ2-3; D uncertain. The V and J ends lost 6 bases and 8 bases respectively, with 9 bases between them. There are 10 residues in the CDR3. CDR1 and CDR2 (germline): DFQATT, SNEGSKA (reference sequence).

This clone appeared a single time. This rearrangement joins TRBV6-1 to TRBJ2-5, with D possibly TRBD1 on 5 matching bases. The CDR3 has 14 amino acids. V was cut by 6 bases and J by 5 bases, with 16 bases left in between. The germline gives CDR1 MNHNS, CDR2 SASEGT. CDR3 protein: CASRTDSSRETQYF. The CDR3 nucleotides are TGTGCCAGCAGAACAGACAGCTCCAGGGAGACCCAGTACTTC.

The chain combines TRBV4-2 with TRBJ2-7; D not resolved. This CDR3 is 16 amino acids long. The germline V gene encodes CDR1 LGHNA and CDR2 YNFKEQ. With 0 bases removed from V and 2 bases from J, the gap between germline ends came to 14 bases. CDR3: CASSQEEQRRTYEQYF. The CDR3 coding sequence is TGTGCCAGCAGCCAAGAAGAGCAGCGCAGAACCTACGAGCAGTACTTC.

The chain links TRBV9 to TRBJ2-5; no definite D call. CDR3 length: 14 residues. The germline V gene has CDR1 SGDLS and CDR2 YYNGEE. V was pared by 0 bases and J by 0 bases, with 6 bases between. CDR3 bases: TGTGCCAGCAGCGTAGATAGATACCAAGAGACCCAGTACTTC. Residues: CASSVDRYQETQYF.

The chain combines TRBV19 with TRBJ2-3; possible D gene TRBD1, 6 bases. The CDR3 totals 13 residues. V was trimmed by 4 bases and J by 6 bases, leaving 11 bases between them. In germline, CDR1 is LNHDA, CDR2 SQIVND (reference sequence). The CDR3 loop reads CASSTGVGDTQYF. The CDR3 coding sequence is TGTGCCAGTAGTACAGGGGTGGGGGATACGCAGTATTTT. Complete variable domain (other parts from reference TRBV19 and TRBJ2-3): DGGITQSPKYLFRKEGQNVTLSCEQNLNHDAMYWYRQDPGQGLRLIYYSQIVNDFQKGDIAEGYSVSREKKESFPLTVTSAQKNPTAFYLCASSTGVGDTQYFGPGTRLTVL.

This chain connects TRBV7-2 to TRBJ2-2; 7 positions agree with TRBD1. The germline V gene has CDR1 SGHTA and CDR2 FQGNSA. The length of the CDR3 is 16 residues. After removal of 5 bases from V and 7 bases from J, the junction contained 13 bases not matched to a gene. CDR3 amino acids: CASSLMWGQFIGELFF. For the CDR3, the DNA is TGTGCCAGCAGCCTTATGTGGGGACAGTTTATCGGGGAGCTGTTTTTT.

The chain combines TRBV2 with TRBJ2-7, with unresolved D. V lost 8 bases, J lost 2 bases, and 10 bases lay in between. The CDR3 consists of 12 residues. Germline V gene lookup returns CDR1 SNHLY and CDR2 FYNNEI. The CDR3 DNA reads TGTGCCAGCCAGGCGATAACCTACGAGCAGTACTTC. Its translation is CASQAITYEQYF.

This chain joins TRBV7-9 and TRBJ1-4; no firm D call. Germline assignment: CDR1 SEHNR and CDR2 FQNEAQ (reference sequence). The CDR3 is 13 amino acids. Between the trimmed V and J ends, which lost 3 bases and 7 bases, there was a span of 9 bases. Here the CDR3 DNA reads TGTGCCAGCAGCTTGACTCAAGCTGAAAAACTGTTTTTT. It codes for CASSLTQAEKLFF.

The chain combines TRBV18 with TRBJ1-1; 10 nucleotides line up with TRBD1. V dropped 4 bases and J dropped 2; count of bases not matched to a gene: 4. The CDR3 runs to 15 residues. Germline CDR1 is KGHSH and CDR2 is LQKENI. CDR3 DNA sequence: TGTGCCAGCTCACAAGGGACAGGGGCTAACACTGAAGCTTTCTTT. Translating it yields CASSQGTGANTEAFF.

V is TRBV28 and J is TRBJ2-3, with 11 bases matching TRBD2. V lost 5 bases to trimming and J lost 6 bases; unmatched junction nucleotides: 13. The germline CDR1 and CDR2 sequences are MDHEN and SYDVKM. CDR3 length: 17 residues. The CDR3 spells CASSPGLAGSIVDTQYF. DNA of the CDR3: TGTGCCAGCAGTCCCGGACTAGCGGGCAGTATCGTGGATACGCAGTATTTT.

The V and J genes are TRBV7-2 and TRBJ2-5; TRBD2 matches 12 bases. The CDR3 runs 15 residues. CDR1 and CDR2 from the germline V gene are SGHTA and FQGNSA. J gave up 4 bases and V 5 bases, and 5 bases lay outside the gene matches. The CDR3: CASSQLAGGLETQYF. Written as DNA, the CDR3 is TGTGCCAGCAGCCAGCTAGCGGGGGGGTTAGAGACCCAGTACTTC.

This clone came up once. This chain uses TRBV18 with TRBJ1-3, with 8 bases matching TRBD1. The CDR3 spans 15 residues. The germline CDR1 and CDR2 sequences are KGHSH and LQKENI. V dropped 5 bases and J dropped 2; count of bases not matched to a gene: 5. The CDR3 bases are TGTGCCAGCTCAACGGACAGGGTTGCTGGAAACACCATATATTTT. Translation: CASSTDRVAGNTIYF.

The sample holds a few counts of this clone. The rearrangement uses TRBV6-6 and TRBJ1-1, with D unresolved. This CDR3 is built from 14 residues. The V end was cut by 0 bases, the J end by 11 bases, with 16 bases between. Germline V lookup: CDR1 MNHNY, CDR2 SVGAGI (reference sequence). The CDR3 protein is CASSYSSLEGRAFF. The DNA for the CDR3 is TGTGCCAGCAGTTACTCGAGTCTCGAGGGTAGGGCTTTCTTT.

CDR3 residues: CASSQDMNYGYTF. The CDR3 DNA follows: TGCGCCAGCAGCCAGGACATGAACTATGGCTACACCTTC. This chain links TRBV4-3 with TRBJ1-2, with D maybe TRBD1 (5 bases). This CDR3 region has 13 residues. CDR1 and CDR2 from the germline V gene are LGHNA and YSLEER. V was clipped by 3 bases and J by 2 bases, with 7 bases between them.

This clone came up once. The chain is built from TRBV5-6 and TRBJ2-4; tentative D call: TRBD1 (6 bases). The V gene's germline CDR1 is SGHDT and CDR2 YYEEEE. V gave up 4 bases and J gave up 12 bases, with 26 bases separating them. This CDR3 spans 16 amino acids. CDR3 DNA: TGTGCCAGCAGCCCCTACGGGACACTAGGGATGGGCTATCAGTACTTC. It yields the protein CASSPYGTLGMGYQYF.

This sequence joins TRBV7-8 and TRBJ2-7, with 7 bases matching TRBD1. Germline V gives CDR1 SGHVS, CDR2 FQNEAQ. CDR3 length equals 14 residues. Trimming at V came to 4 bases and at J to 4 bases, leaving 7 bases not matched to a gene. The chain's CDR3 is CASSSPPRGYEQYF. The CDR3 DNA reads TGTGCCAGCAGCTCGCCTCCCAGGGGGTACGAGCAGTACTTC.

The chain employs TRBV7-9 and TRBJ1-2, with 11 bases lining up with TRBD1. Germline V gives CDR1 SEHNR, CDR2 FQNEAQ (reference sequence). The CDR3 runs 16 residues. The ends lost 5 bases at V and 4 bases at J; junction bases unmatched: 9. CDR3 amino acids: CASSAAGTGGIYGYTF. In nucleotides, the CDR3 is TGTGCCAGCAGCGCCGCCGGGACAGGGGGAATCTATGGCTACACCTTC.

The chain has TRBV21-1 and TRBJ2-5; whether TRBD1, the table's D call, matches the DNA was not checked. TRBV21-1 is flagged as a pseudogene. This CDR3 is 15 amino acids long. CDR3 in DNA: TGTGCCAGCAGCAAAGCGGTCAGGGGGCGCGAGACCCAGTACTTC. Protein product: CASSKAVRGRETQYF.

This sequence joins TRBV19 and TRBJ1-5; possible D gene TRBD1, 5 bases. The CDR3 consists of 14 residues. CDR1 and CDR2 from the germline V gene are LNHDA and SQIVND (reference sequence). Trimming took 5 bases from V and 6 from J, leaving 14 bases between them. CDR3 in DNA: TGTGCCAGTAGTTTGGGGGGGGTAAGTCAGCCCCAGCATTTT. Amino acid sequence: CASSLGGVSQPQHF.

This clone was recorded once. The J gene is TRBJ1-4, the V gene TRBV27; perhaps TRBD1 as D (6 bases). V was trimmed by 6 bases and J by 7 bases, leaving 18 bases between them. Germline V gene lookup returns CDR1 MNHEY and CDR2 SMNVEV (reference sequence). This CDR3 contains 15 residues. In nucleotides, the CDR3 is TGTGCCAGCAGCATCGGTCAGGGAGGGGGTGAAAAACTGTTTTTT. Its protein product is CASSIGQGGGEKLFF.

The chain has TRBV5-6 and TRBJ1-2; 7 nucleotides match TRBD1. This CDR3 has 14 residues. V lost 2 bases and J lost 7; bases outside the gene matches: 8. Germline V gene data show CDR1 as SGHDT and CDR2 as YYEEEE. The CDR3 loop is CASSFWTGTGGYTF. CDR3 in DNA: TGTGCCAGCAGCTTCTGGACAGGAACTGGTGGCTACACCTTC.

V is TRBV6-5 and J is TRBJ1-5; possible D gene TRBD1, 5 bases. CDR3 length equals 14 residues. CDR1 is MNHEY, CDR2 SVGAGI, per germline. Trimming took 8 bases from V and 2 from J, leaving 13 bases between them. The DNA of the CDR3 is TGTGCCAGCTCCCGGGGGGGTGGCAATCAGCCCCAGCATTTT. Translating gives CASSRGGGNQPQHF.

Only one count was recorded for this clone. The chain links TRBV11-3 to TRBJ2-2; D unresolved. The CDR3 contains 12 residues. CDR1 and CDR2 from the germline V gene are SGHNT and YENEEA. Trimming removed 5 bases from V and 5 bases from J, with 6 bases in between. The CDR3 nucleotides are TGTGCCAGCAGCCCCCATACCGGGGAGCTGTTTTTT. Protein product: CASSPHTGELFF.

V gene TRBV18 combines with J gene TRBJ2-3; D gene uncertain. The germline V and J ends were trimmed by 5 bases and 4 bases, with 10 bases remaining between them. This CDR3 contains 13 residues. Germline V gene lookup returns CDR1 KGHSH and CDR2 LQKENI. The CDR3 region has the DNA TGTGCCAGCTCAAAAAACCGCGCAGATACGCAGTATTTT. Amino acids: CASSKNRADTQYF.

The chain has TRBV11-2 and TRBJ2-5; 11 bases line up with TRBD2. Looked up from germline, CDR1 is SGHAT and CDR2 is FQNNGV. The CDR3 is 16 amino acids. After removal of 4 bases from V and 5 bases from J, the junction contained 9 bases not matched to a gene. Written as DNA, the CDR3 is TGTGCCAGCAGCTCCGTGACTAGCGGGAACGTCGAGACCCAGTACTTC. Amino acids: CASSSVTSGNVETQYF.

This clone was observed once. The V gene is TRBV5-1, the J gene TRBJ1-2; D ambiguous. V dropped 0 bases and J dropped 4 bases, with 10 bases sitting between them. The CDR3 is 14 amino acids. CDR1 is SGHRS, CDR2 YFSETQ, per germline. CDR3 DNA: TGCGCCAGCAGCTTGGAGCAGGCGGGCTATGGCTACACCTTC. Translating it yields CASSLEQAGYGYTF.

This clone has a handful of counts. The chain has TRBV4-3 and TRBJ1-2; D gene ambiguous. There are 17 residues in the CDR3. CDR1 and CDR2 (germline): LGHNA, YSLEER. Trimming pared 2 bases from V and 8 bases from J, leaving 24 bases between. CDR3 nucleotides: TGCGCCAGCAGCCAACATCTAACTAATCCGGGTTTCGGGGGCTACACCTTC. Residues: CASSQHLTNPGFGGYTF.

The table lists this clone with a count of one. The V gene is TRBV6-1, the J gene TRBJ1-2; TRBD1 agrees at 7 bases. Germline assignment: CDR1 MNHNS and CDR2 SASEGT. J gave up 4 bases and V 6 bases, and 5 bases lay outside the gene matches. The CDR3 totals 13 residues. DNA of the CDR3: TGTGCCAGCAGCCGGGGACAGCTCTATGGCTACACCTTC. Its protein product is CASSRGQLYGYTF.

This clone is a singleton in its sample. The V gene is TRBV11-2, the J gene TRBJ2-6, with 7 bases identical to TRBD1. The CDR3 is made up of 16 amino acids. Per germline, CDR1 SGHAT and CDR2 FQNNGV. V was pared by 4 bases and J by 1 base, with 4 bases of the junction left unmatched. CDR3 nucleotide sequence: TGTGCCAGCAGCTCCCGACAGGGATCTGGGGCCAACGTCCTGACTTTC. Amino acids: CASSSRQGSGANVLTF.

In this sample, this clone turned up a few times. This chain connects TRBV6-6 to TRBJ1-1, with D possibly matching TRBD1 (6 bases). Germline V lookup: CDR1 MNHNY, CDR2 SVGAGI (reference sequence). V dropped 1 base and J dropped 10 bases, with 13 bases sitting between them. This CDR3 is built from 13 residues. The CDR3 region has the DNA TGTGCCAGCAGTTACTACAGGGTTATCGGAGCTTTCTTT. Translation gives CASSYYRVIGAFF.